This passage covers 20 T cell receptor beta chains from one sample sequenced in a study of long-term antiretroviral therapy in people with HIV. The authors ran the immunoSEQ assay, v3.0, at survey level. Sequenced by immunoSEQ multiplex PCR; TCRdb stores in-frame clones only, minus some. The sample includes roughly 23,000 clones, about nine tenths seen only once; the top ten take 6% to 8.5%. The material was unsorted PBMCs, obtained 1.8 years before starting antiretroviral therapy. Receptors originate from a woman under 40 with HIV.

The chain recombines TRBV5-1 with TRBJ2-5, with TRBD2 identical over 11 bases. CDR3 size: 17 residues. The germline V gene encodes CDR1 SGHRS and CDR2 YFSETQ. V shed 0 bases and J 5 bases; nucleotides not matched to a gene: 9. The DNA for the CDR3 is TGCGCCAGCAGCTTGGGGGGAACTAGCGGGGGTTCGGAGACCCAGTACTTC. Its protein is CASSLGGTSGGSETQYF. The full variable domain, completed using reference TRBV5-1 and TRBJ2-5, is KAGVTQTPRYLIKTRGQQVTLSCSPISGHRSVSWYQQTPGQGLQFLFEYFSETQRNKGNFPGRFSGRQFSNSRSEMNVSTLELGDSALYLCASSLGGTSGGSETQYFGPGTRLLVL.

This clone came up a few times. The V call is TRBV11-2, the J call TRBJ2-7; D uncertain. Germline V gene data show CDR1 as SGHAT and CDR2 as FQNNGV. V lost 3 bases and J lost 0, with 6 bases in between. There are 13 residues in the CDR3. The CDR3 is CASSFETSYEQYF. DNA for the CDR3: TGTGCCAGCAGCTTCGAAACCTCCTACGAGCAGTACTTC.

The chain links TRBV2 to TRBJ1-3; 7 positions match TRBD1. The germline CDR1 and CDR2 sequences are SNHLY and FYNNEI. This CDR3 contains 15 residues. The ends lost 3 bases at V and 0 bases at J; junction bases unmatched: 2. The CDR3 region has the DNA TGTGCCAGCAGTGATAGGGGGCTCTCTGGAAACACCATATATTTT. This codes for CASSDRGLSGNTIYF.

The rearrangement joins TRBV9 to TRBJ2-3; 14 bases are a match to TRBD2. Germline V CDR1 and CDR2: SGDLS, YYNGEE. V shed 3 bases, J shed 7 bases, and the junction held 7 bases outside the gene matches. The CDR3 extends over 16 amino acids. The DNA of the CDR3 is TGTGCCAGCAGCGAGGGGACTAGCGGGGGTCTTAATACGCAGTATTTT. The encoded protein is CASSEGTSGGLNTQYF. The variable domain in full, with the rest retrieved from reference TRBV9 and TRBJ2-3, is DSGVTQTPKHLITATGQRVTLRCSPRSGDLSVYWYQQSLDQGLQFLIQYYNGEERAKGNILERFSAQQFPDLHSELNLSSLELGDSALYFCASSEGTSGGLNTQYFGPGTRLTVL.

The CDR3 is CASSLSGRGHEKLFF. CDR3 coding DNA: TGTGCCAGCAGCTTATCGGGCAGGGGGCATGAAAAACTGTTTTTT. This chain joins TRBV11-2 and TRBJ1-4; 8 nucleotides match TRBD1. The germline gives CDR1 SGHAT, CDR2 FQNNGV. V was pared by 2 bases and J by 6 bases, with 5 bases of the junction left unmatched. This CDR3 contains 15 residues.

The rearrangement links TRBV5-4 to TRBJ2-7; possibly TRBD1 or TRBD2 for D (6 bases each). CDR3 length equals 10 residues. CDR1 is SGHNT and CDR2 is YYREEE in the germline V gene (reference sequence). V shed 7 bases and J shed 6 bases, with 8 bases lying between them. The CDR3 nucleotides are TGTGCCAGCGGGGGGCCCGAGCAGTACTTC. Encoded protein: CASGGPEQYF. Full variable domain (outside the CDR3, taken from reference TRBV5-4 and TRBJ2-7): ETGVTQSPTHLIKTRGQQVTLRCSSQSGHNTVSWYQQALGQGPQFIFQYYREEENGRGNFPPRFSGLQFPNYSSELNVNALELDDSALYLCASGGPEQYFGPGTRLTVT.

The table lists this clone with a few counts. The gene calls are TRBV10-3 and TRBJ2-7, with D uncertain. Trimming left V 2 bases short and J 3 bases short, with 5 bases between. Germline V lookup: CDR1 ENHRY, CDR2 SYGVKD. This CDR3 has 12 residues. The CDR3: CAISETNYEQYV. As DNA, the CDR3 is TGTGCCATCAGTGAGACTAACTACGAGCAGTACGTC.

Here the CDR3 reads CASSQGGENEKLFF. As DNA, the CDR3 is TGTGCCAGCAGCCAGGGAGGCGAGAATGAAAAACTGTTTTTT. This chain links TRBV5-4 with TRBJ1-4, with D possibly matching TRBD1 (5 bases). Trimming took 4 bases from V and 5 from J, leaving 12 bases between them. The CDR3 totals 14 residues. Looked up from germline, CDR1 is SGHNT and CDR2 is YYREEE (reference sequence).

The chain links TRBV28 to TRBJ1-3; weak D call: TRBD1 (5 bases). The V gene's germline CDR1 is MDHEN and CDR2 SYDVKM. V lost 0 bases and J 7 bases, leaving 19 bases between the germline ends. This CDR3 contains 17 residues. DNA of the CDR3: TGTGCCAGCAGTTTATGGGCGGGCGGGGCGGGAAGGAACACCATATATTTT. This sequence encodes CASSLWAGGAGRNTIYF. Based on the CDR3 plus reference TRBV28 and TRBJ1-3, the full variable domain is DVKVTQSSRYLVKRTGEKVFLECVQDMDHENMFWYRQDPGLGLRLIYFSYDVKMKEKGDIPEGYSVSREKKERFSLILESASTNQTSMYLCASSLWAGGAGRNTIYFGEGSWLTVV.

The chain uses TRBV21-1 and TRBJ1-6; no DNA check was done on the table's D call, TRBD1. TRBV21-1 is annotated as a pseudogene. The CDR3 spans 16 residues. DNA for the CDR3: TGTGCCAGCAGCAAACCCTGGACACCTCATAATTCACCCCTCCACTTT. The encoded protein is CASSKPWTPHNSPLHF.

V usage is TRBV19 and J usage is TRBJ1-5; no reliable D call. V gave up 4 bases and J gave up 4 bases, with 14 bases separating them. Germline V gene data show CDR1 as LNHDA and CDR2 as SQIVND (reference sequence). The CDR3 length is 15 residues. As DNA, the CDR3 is TGTGCCAGTAGTACGATCCTTGGGTTTAATCAGCCCCAGCATTTT. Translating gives CASSTILGFNQPQHF.

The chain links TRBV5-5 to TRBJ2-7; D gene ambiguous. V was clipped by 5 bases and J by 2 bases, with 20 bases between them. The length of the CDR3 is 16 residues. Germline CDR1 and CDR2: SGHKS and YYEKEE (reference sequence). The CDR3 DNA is TGTGCCAGCAGTTCCCCCGCCGGGTTAGCAACCTACGAGCAGTACTTC. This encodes CASSSPAGLATYEQYF. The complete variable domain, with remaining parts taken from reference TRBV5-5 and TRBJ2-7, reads DAGVTQSPTHLIKTRGQQVTLRCSPISGHKSVSWYQQVLGQGPQFIFQYYEKEERGRGNFPDRFSARQFPNYSSELNVNALLLGDSALYLCASSSPAGLATYEQYFGPGTRLTVT.

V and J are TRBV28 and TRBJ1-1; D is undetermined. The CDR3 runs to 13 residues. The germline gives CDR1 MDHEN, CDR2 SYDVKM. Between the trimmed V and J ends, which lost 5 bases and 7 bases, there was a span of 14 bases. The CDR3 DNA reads TGTGCCAGCAGTCCCACGTCCGACCTTGAAGCTTTCTTT. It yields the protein CASSPTSDLEAFF. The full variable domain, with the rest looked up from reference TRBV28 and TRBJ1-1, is DVKVTQSSRYLVKRTGEKVFLECVQDMDHENMFWYRQDPGLGLRLIYFSYDVKMKEKGDIPEGYSVSREKKERFSLILESASTNQTSMYLCASSPTSDLEAFFGQGTRLTVV.

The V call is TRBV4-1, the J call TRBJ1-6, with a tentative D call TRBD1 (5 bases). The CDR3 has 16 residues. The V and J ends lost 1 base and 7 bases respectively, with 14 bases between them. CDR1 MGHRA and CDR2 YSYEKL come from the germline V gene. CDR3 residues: CASSQGTSGGNSPLHF. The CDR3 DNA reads TGCGCCAGCAGCCAAGGGACAAGTGGGGGAAATTCACCCCTCCACTTT.

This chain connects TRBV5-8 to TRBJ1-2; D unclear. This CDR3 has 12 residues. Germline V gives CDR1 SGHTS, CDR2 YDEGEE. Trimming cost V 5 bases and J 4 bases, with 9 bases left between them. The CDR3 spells CASRPAFYGYTF. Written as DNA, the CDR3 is TGTGCCAGCAGGCCTGCATTCTATGGCTACACCTTC.

In nucleotides, the CDR3 is TGTGCCAGCAGCGTAATGGGGGGGAGGACAGATACGCAGTATTTT. Protein: CASSVMGGRTDTQYF. This chain connects TRBV9 to TRBJ2-3, with 7 positions matching TRBD2. Germline trimming cut 1 base from V and 3 bases from J; bases unmatched to any gene: 5. The CDR3 is made up of 15 amino acids. Germline CDR1 is SGDLS and CDR2 is YYNGEE.

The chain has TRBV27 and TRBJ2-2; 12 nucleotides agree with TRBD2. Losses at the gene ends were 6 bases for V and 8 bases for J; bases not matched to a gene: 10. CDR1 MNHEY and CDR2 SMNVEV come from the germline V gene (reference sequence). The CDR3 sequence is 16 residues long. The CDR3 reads CASRDLAGGPEGELFF. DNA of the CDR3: TGTGCCAGCAGGGATCTAGCGGGGGGGCCGGAGGGGGAGCTGTTTTTT.

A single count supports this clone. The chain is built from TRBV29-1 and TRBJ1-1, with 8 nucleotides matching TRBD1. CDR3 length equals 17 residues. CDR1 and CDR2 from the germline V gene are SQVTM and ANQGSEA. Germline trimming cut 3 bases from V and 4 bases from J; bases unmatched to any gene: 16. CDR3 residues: CSVDPGQGEVGGTEAFF. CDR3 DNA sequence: TGCAGCGTTGATCCCGGACAGGGAGAGGTCGGAGGCACTGAAGCTTTCTTT.

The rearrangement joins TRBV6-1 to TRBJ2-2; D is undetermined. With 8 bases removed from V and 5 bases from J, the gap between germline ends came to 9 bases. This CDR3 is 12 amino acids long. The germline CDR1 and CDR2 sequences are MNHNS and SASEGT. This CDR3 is CASLVHTGELFF. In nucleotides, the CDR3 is TGTGCCAGCCTTGTCCATACCGGGGAGCTGTTTTTT.

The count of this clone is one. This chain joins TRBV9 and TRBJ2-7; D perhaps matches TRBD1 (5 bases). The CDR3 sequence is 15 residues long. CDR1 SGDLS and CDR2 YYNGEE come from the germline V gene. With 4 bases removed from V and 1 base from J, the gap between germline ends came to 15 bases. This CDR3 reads CASSISLGPSYEQYF. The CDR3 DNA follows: TGTGCCAGCAGCATCAGCCTGGGGCCGTCCTACGAGCAGTACTTC.